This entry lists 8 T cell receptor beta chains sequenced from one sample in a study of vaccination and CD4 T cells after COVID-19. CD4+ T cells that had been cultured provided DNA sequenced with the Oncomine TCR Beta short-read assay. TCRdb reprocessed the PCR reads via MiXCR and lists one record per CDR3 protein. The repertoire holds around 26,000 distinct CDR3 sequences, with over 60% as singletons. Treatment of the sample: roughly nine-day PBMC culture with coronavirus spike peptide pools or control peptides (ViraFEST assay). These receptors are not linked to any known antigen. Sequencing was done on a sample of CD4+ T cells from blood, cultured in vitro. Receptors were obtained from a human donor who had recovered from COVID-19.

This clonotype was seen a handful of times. CDR3 sequence reads: CASSLGGGLNSPLHF. CDR3 DNA sequence: TGTGCCAGCAGTTTAGGAGGGGGGCTTAATTCACCCCTCCACTTT. The chain couples TRBV27 to TRBJ1-6; weak D call: TRBD1 (6 bases). The CDR3 loop spans 15 amino acids. V was pared by 2 bases and J by 6 bases, with 11 bases between. The V gene's germline CDR1 is MNHEY and CDR2 SMNVEV (reference sequence).

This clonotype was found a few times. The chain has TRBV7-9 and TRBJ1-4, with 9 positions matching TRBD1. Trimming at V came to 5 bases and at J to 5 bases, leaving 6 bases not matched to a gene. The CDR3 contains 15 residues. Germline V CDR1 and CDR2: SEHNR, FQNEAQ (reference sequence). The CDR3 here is CASSPRTGANEKLFF. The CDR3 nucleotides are TGTGCCAGCAGCCCCAGGACAGGGGCGAATGAAAAACTGTTTTTT.

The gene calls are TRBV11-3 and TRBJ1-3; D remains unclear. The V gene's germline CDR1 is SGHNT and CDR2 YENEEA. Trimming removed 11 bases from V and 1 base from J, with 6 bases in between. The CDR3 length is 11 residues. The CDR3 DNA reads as TGTGCCGCCCTATCTGGAAACACCATATATTTT. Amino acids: CAALSGNTIYF.

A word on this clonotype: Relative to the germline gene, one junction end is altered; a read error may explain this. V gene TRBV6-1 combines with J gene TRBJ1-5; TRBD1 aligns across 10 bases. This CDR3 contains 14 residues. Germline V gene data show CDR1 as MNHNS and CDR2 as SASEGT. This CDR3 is CASSPGTGDQSQHF. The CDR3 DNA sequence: TGTGCCAGCAGTCCCGGGACAGGGGATCAGTCCCAGCATTTT.

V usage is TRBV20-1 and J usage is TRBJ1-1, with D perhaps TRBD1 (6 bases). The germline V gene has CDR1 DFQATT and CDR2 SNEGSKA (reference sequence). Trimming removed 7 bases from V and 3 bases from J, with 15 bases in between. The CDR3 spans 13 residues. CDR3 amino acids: CSGDRGRYTEAFF. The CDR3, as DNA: TGCAGTGGAGACCGGGGGCGATACACTGAAGCTTTCTTT.

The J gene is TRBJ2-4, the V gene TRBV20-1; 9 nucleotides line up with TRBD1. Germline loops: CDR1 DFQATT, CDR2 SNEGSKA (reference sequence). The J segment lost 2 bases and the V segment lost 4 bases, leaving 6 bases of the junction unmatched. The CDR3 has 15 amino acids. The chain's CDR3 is CSATFYRGPKNIQYF. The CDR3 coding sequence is TGCAGTGCTACATTCTACAGGGGGCCCAAAAACATTCAGTACTTC.

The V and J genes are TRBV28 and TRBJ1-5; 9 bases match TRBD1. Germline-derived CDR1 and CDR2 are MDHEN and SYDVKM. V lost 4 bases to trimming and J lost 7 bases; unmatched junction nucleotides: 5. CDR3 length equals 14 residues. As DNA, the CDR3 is TGTGCCAGCAGTTCGGGACAGGGAAGGCAGCCCCAGCATTTT. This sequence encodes CASSSGQGRQPQHF.

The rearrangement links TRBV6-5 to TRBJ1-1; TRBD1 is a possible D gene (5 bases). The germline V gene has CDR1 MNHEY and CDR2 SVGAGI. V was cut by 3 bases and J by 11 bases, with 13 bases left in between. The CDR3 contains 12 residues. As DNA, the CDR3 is TGTGCCAGCAGTTATTCCGGGACGGCGGCTTTCTTT. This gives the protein CASSYSGTAAFF.